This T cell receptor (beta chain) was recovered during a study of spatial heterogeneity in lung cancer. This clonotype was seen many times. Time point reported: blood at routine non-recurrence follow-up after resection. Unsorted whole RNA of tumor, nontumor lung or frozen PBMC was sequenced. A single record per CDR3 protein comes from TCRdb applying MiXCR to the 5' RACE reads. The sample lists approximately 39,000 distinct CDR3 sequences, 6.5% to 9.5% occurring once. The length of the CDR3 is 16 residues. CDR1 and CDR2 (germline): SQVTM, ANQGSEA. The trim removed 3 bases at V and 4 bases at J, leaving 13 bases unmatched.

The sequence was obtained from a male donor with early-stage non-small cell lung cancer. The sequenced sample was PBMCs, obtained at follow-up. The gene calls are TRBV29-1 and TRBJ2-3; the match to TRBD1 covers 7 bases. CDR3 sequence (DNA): TGCAGCGTTGAGTCTTGGGACAGCACGCCACCAGATACGCAGTATTTT. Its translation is CSVESWDSTPPDTQYF.